Listed here are 24 T cell receptor beta chains from one sample, sequenced in a study of shared clonotypes between healthy human individuals. The table came from immunoSEQ multiplex PCR; TCRdb's copy has only in-frame clones and leaves some out. Here the sample spans fewer than 600,000 clones, roughly 77% being singletons. The sample taken for sequencing was PBMCs. These receptors all come from a woman aged 40 to 50 in good health. Some clones in this sample may be carry-over from other donors' samples.

The chain joins TRBV5-1 to TRBJ2-1, with TRBD2 matching 11 bases. Trimming at V came to 0 bases and at J to 5 bases, leaving 4 bases not matched to a gene. Looked up from germline, CDR1 is SGHRS and CDR2 is YFSETQ. The CDR3 spans 16 residues. The CDR3 is CASSLAGLADHNEQFF. The CDR3 DNA follows: TGCGCCAGCAGCTTGGCGGGACTAGCGGATCACAATGAGCAGTTCTTC.

This clone was seen a single time. The rearrangement joins TRBV7-9 to TRBJ1-1; D uncertain. From germline, CDR1 is SEHNR and CDR2 FQNEAQ (reference sequence). The CDR3 has 14 amino acids. V was pared by 2 bases and J by 5 bases, with 12 bases between. CDR3: CASSLSTGRTEAFF. CDR3 sequence (DNA): TGTGCCAGCAGCTTAAGTACCGGCAGGACTGAAGCTTTCTTT.

The chain combines TRBV7-2 with TRBJ2-7, with TRBD1 identical over 7 bases. The CDR3 is made up of 14 amino acids. The V gene's germline CDR1 is SGHTA and CDR2 FQGNSA. V gave up 2 bases and J gave up 4 bases; unmatched junction bases: 5. In DNA form, the CDR3 reads TGTGCCAGCAGCTTATACCCGGGACAGTACGAGCAGTACTTC. Its translation is CASSLYPGQYEQYF.

The V gene is TRBV5-4, the J gene TRBJ2-1; TRBD2 matches 9 bases. The germline gives CDR1 SGHNT, CDR2 YYREEE (reference sequence). There are 16 residues in the CDR3. Trimming at V came to 1 base and at J to 0 bases, leaving 2 bases not matched to a gene. CDR3 loop: CASSLNSGSSYNEQFF. DNA for the CDR3: TGTGCCAGCAGCTTGAATAGCGGGAGCTCCTACAATGAGCAGTTCTTC.

The V gene is TRBV2, the J gene TRBJ1-3; D not certain. Trimming shortened V by 2 bases and J by 8 bases, and 7 bases separated the two germline ends. CDR1 is SNHLY and CDR2 is FYNNEI in the germline V gene. This CDR3 has 12 amino acids. The CDR3, as DNA: TGTGCCAGCAGTGAATACAGATACACCATATATTTT. It codes for CASSEYRYTIYF.

The gene calls are TRBV5-1 and TRBJ1-5; D remains unclear. Germline V CDR1 and CDR2: SGHRS, YFSETQ. The V end lost 0 bases, the J end lost 7 bases, and 8 bases lay between the germline ends. This CDR3 comprises 13 residues. CDR3 coding DNA: TGCGCCAGCAGCTTGGCTCCGACGCAGCCCCAGCATTTT. Protein: CASSLAPTQPQHF.

The chain is built from TRBV10-2 and TRBJ2-5; D gene uncertain. V was cut by 4 bases and J by 5 bases, with 5 bases left in between. The CDR3 runs 11 residues. CDR1 and CDR2 (germline): WSHSY, SAAADI. CDR3 sequence: CASSGVETQYF. CDR3 nucleotides: TGCGCCAGCAGTGGGGTGGAGACCCAGTACTTC.

The CDR3 coding sequence is TGTGCCAGCAGTTACGTGGGGGATCAGCCCCAGCATTTT. It is translated as CASSYVGDQPQHF. The chain recombines TRBV6-6 with TRBJ1-5; maybe TRBD1 (5 bases). This CDR3 contains 13 residues. Germline lookup yields CDR1 MNHNY and CDR2 SVGAGI (reference sequence). The V and J ends lost 2 bases and 5 bases respectively, with 7 bases between them.

The V gene is TRBV6-1, the J gene TRBJ2-7; no reliable D call. The CDR3 totals 14 residues. Germline CDR1 and CDR2: MNHNS and SASEGT. V was cut by 0 bases and J by 1 base, with 7 bases left in between. For the CDR3, the DNA is TGTGCCAGCAGTGAAGCGTTTAGTTCCTACGAGCAGTACTTC. Protein: CASSEAFSSYEQYF.

The genes are TRBV15 and TRBJ2-4; the match to TRBD1 covers 7 bases. Germline-derived CDR1 and CDR2 are LNHNV and YYDKDF (reference sequence). V lost 0 bases to trimming and J lost 9 bases; unmatched junction nucleotides: 5. The CDR3 totals 14 residues. The DNA of the CDR3 is TGTGCCACCAGCAGAGATCAAGCAGGGGGCATTCAGTACTTC. Translated, it gives CATSRDQAGGIQYF.

The CDR3 DNA is TGTGCCAGCAGTTTAGGCGGGAGGGACCCAGATACGCAGTATTTT. Its protein product is CASSLGGRDPDTQYF. The chain recombines TRBV27 with TRBJ2-3; TRBD2 aligns across 9 bases. Germline V lookup: CDR1 MNHEY, CDR2 SMNVEV (reference sequence). This CDR3 has 15 amino acids. Unmatched junction bases numbered 4, after V lost 2 bases and J lost 4 bases.

The V call is TRBV2, the J call TRBJ1-6, with 7 nucleotides matching TRBD1. This CDR3 is 12 amino acids long. Germline values: CDR1 SNHLY, CDR2 FYNNEI. The V segment lost 7 bases and the J segment 9 bases; nucleotides outside the gene matches: 3. CDR3 sequence (DNA): TGTGCCAGCAATGAGGGGGCTTCACCCCTCCACTTT. Protein product: CASNEGASPLHF.

The chain is built from TRBV7-3 and TRBJ2-6; TRBD1 is a possible D gene (6 bases). The germline V gene encodes CDR1 SGHTA and CDR2 FQGTGA. V was shortened by 5 bases and J by 2 bases, with 7 bases between the two germline ends. This CDR3 comprises 14 residues. The CDR3 DNA reads as TGTGCCAGCAGCCGGACAGCTGGGGCCAACGTCCTGACTTTC. Its translation is CASSRTAGANVLTF.

V and J are TRBV7-2 and TRBJ2-7; D remains unclear. The V and J ends lost 1 base and 0 bases respectively, with 7 bases between them. From germline, CDR1 is SGHTA and CDR2 FQGNSA. The length of the CDR3 is 14 residues. For the CDR3, the DNA is TGTGCCAGCAGCTTAGACGGCAGCTCCTACGAGCAGTACTTC. As protein: CASSLDGSSYEQYF. The whole variable domain, remainder taken from reference TRBV7-2 and TRBJ2-7, is GAGVSQSPSNKVTEKGKDVELRCDPISGHTALYWYRQSLGQGLEFLIYFQGNSAPDKSGLPSDRFSAERTGGSVSTLTIQRTQQEDSAVYLCASSLDGSSYEQYFGPGTRLTVT.

The chain has TRBV5-1 and TRBJ2-7; 7 bases align to TRBD1. The V gene end was trimmed by 9 bases and the J gene end by 2 bases; junction bases not matched to a gene: 8. CDR1 is SGHRS and CDR2 is YFSETQ in the germline V gene. This CDR3 is 13 amino acids long. This chain's CDR3 is CANTTTGTYEQYF. CDR3 sequence (DNA): TGCGCCAACACTACGACAGGGACCTACGAGCAGTACTTC.

This CDR3 is CATQGTSLSGYTF. CDR3 DNA: TGTGCCACCCAGGGGACAAGTCTCTCTGGCTACACCTTC. The chain carries TRBV10-3 and TRBJ1-2; a weak D match, TRBD1 (6 bases). Germline assignment: CDR1 ENHRY and CDR2 SYGVKD. The CDR3 spans 13 residues. V was shortened by 10 bases and J by 7 bases, with 19 bases between the two germline ends.

This clone showed up many times. The sample holds other DNA sequences that translate to the same CDR3. The rearrangement joins TRBV4-1 to TRBJ2-5; D is undetermined. The better agreement between TRBJ2-7 and the DNA end casts doubt on the J call. The CDR3 spans 15 residues. Germline CDR1 and CDR2: MGHRA and YSYEKL. The CDR3 spells CASSQAAVGGYEQYF. The CDR3 bases are TGCGCCAGCAGCCAAGCGGCCGTAGGCGGCTACGAGCAGTACTTC.

There are a few counts of this clone. The chain couples TRBV20-1 to TRBJ2-7; no clear D. The length of the CDR3 is 11 residues. Germline V lookup: CDR1 DFQATT, CDR2 SNEGSKA (reference sequence). Trimming pared 2 bases from V and 1 base from J, leaving 3 bases between. The CDR3 DNA sequence: TGCAGTGCTAGACTATCCTACGAGCAGTACTTC. Protein product: CSARLSYEQYF.

This clone was seen just once. This sequence joins TRBV19 and TRBJ2-5; D is uncertain. Trimming removed 10 bases at V and 1 base at J, with 22 bases between. This CDR3 has 16 amino acids. Germline-derived CDR1 and CDR2 are LNHDA and SQIVND (reference sequence). The CDR3 loop reads CANLVPTTISQETQYF. For the CDR3, the DNA is TGTGCCAACCTTGTCCCAACTACAATTAGCCAAGAGACCCAGTACTTC.

As to this clone: The same CDR3 is also encoded by other DNA sequences in this sample. The chain uses TRBV27 and TRBJ2-5; no definite D call. Between the trimmed V and J ends, which lost 0 bases and 5 bases, there was a span of 4 bases. CDR3 length equals 12 residues. Germline lookup yields CDR1 MNHEY and CDR2 SMNVEV (reference sequence). DNA for the CDR3: TGTGCCAGCAGTTTATCGGGTGAGACCCAGTACTTC. Its protein is CASSLSGETQYF.

In DNA form, the CDR3 reads TGTGCCAGCAGCCCCAGAGGGAGGCGGGAGGAGTCCCACAATGAGCAGTTCTTC. It specifies CASSPRGRREESHNEQFF. The chain is built from TRBV4-2 and TRBJ2-1; 8 bases map to TRBD2. From germline, CDR1 is LGHNA and CDR2 YNFKEQ. This CDR3 contains 18 residues. J lost 5 bases, V lost 4 bases, and 16 bases had no gene match.

The chain joins TRBV29-1 to TRBJ2-5; D is uncertain. With the DNA end fitting TRBJ2-7 better, the J assignment may be wrong. In germline, CDR1 is SQVTM, CDR2 ANQGSEA. The CDR3 loop spans 13 amino acids. The CDR3, as DNA: TGCAGCGTTGAAGGCAGGCGGCCCTACGAGCAGTACTTC. Its protein is CSVEGRRPYEQYF.

V is TRBV19 and J is TRBJ2-5, with TRBD2 identical over 15 bases. V shed 6 bases, J shed 4 bases, and the junction held 12 bases outside the gene matches. From germline, CDR1 is LNHDA and CDR2 SQIVND (reference sequence). The CDR3 has 18 residues. CDR3 coding DNA: TGTGCCAGTAGCGGACACGGACTAGCGGGAGGGTTTCGAGAGACCCAGTACTTC. The encoded protein is CASSGHGLAGGFRETQYF.

This chain connects TRBV7-2 to TRBJ1-2; D gene uncertain. The CDR3 spans 14 residues. Germline V gives CDR1 SGHTA, CDR2 FQGNSA. V was pared by 8 bases and J by 4 bases, with 17 bases between. CDR3 coding DNA: TGTGCCAGCGGCCGTGGTGCAGCCACCTATGGCTACACCTTC. It is translated as CASGRGAATYGYTF.